This TCR beta chain is from a study of regulatory T cells in long-lasting Graves disease. Study-level results: With under 3,500 shared public clonotypes, persistent patients exceeded new patients, who shared over 950. Persistent disease preferred TRBV28, TRBJ1-2 and TRBJ2-5; new disease, TRBV20-1 and TRBJ2-1. The researchers studied only peripheral blood, not thyroid tissue.

CDR3 length: 13 amino acids. From germline, CDR1 is DFQATT and CDR2 SNEGSKA (reference sequence). V lost 4 bases and J lost 2, with 11 bases in between. Researchers made TCR beta libraries by using iRepertoire HTBI primers and running Arm-PCR on CDR3 regions. TCRdb independently ran MiXCR on the multiplex PCR reads; one entry per CDR3 protein. The table records around 430,000 distinct CDR3 sequences, approximately 22% of them present only once. Time point of the sample: persistent/refractory GD, antithyroid drugs over 5 years with positive TRAb. PBMC-derived RNA was used for the TCR library. The authors drew approximately 8.1 milliliters of peripheral blood into EDTA tubes. Of note for this clonotype: Its antigen is undetermined. Lacking the conserved final phenylalanine or tryptophan, this CDR3 likely reflects a read error.

V is TRBV20-1 and J is TRBJ1-1; D remains unclear. Source: peripheral blood mononuclear cells (PBMCs), taken when the disease was refractory, from a patient treated with antithyroid drugs. This clonotype was obtained from a female donor with Graves disease. The CDR3 region has the DNA TGCAGTGCTACCGCCGGCAGTAACACTGAAGCTTTCTCT. As protein: CSATAGSNTEAFS.